This is a list of T cell receptor beta chains from one sample in a study of blood T cell repertoires in COVID-19. Measured with immunoSEQ multiplex PCR; TCRdb has only the in-frame clones, and not every one. This table holds over 350,000 clones, about 83% found once. Sequencing was done on a sample of PBMCs or T cells enriched from blood (not recorded which). The receptors were sampled from a woman aged 45 to 65 who had recovered from COVID-19. CDR3s include the opening cysteine and the closing phenylalanine or tryptophan. A D gene is named only where the DNA matches it firmly. The size entry is marked missing in some rows and otherwise reads once, few, many or a size class.

abundance,v_gene,j_gene,d_gene,CDR3nt,CDR3aa
NA,TRBV30,TRBJ1-6,NA,TGTGCCTGGAAACGGGACGGACAGAATTCACCCCTCCACTTT,CAWKRDGQNSPLHF
NA,TRBV30,TRBJ2-7,TRBD1,TGTGCCTGGAGTCCCGGGACAGCCTACGAGCAGTACTTC,CAWSPGTAYEQYF
NA,TRBV3-1/TRBV3-2,TRBJ1-6,NA,TGTGCCAGCAGCCCTTTGAGGACGGCTCTAGGCGGCGGGAGGTCACCCCTCCACTTT,CASSPLRTALGGGRSPLHF
NA,TRBV6-1,TRBJ1-4,NA,TGTGCCAGCAGTGAAGACCCAGGGTGGCGTGAAAAACTGTTTTTT,CASSEDPGWREKLFF
NA,TRBV4-1,TRBJ1-2,NA,TGCGCCAGCAGCCAAGAATGGGGAGGGAACTATGGCTACACCTTC,CASSQEWGGNYGYTF
NA,TRBV28,TRBJ2-7,TRBD1,TGTGCCAGCAGCCCTGCCTGGGACAGGGGACGGTACGAGCAGTACTTC,CASSPAWDRGRYEQYF
NA,TRBV2,TRBJ1-5,TRBD1,TGTGCCAGCAGTATCGACAGGGGCGGTCAGCCCCAGCATTTT,CASSIDRGGQPQHF
NA,TRBV6-5,TRBJ1-1,NA,TGTGCCAGCAGTTACTTTTACAGAGGAGGTGAAGCTTTCTTT,CASSYFYRGGEAFF
NA,TRBV30,TRBJ1-5,NA,TGTGCCTGGAGTAAGCCTCTTCTCTGGGGGCGAGGAAATCAGCCCCAGCATTTT,CAWSKPLLWGRGNQPQHF
once,TRBV5-1,TRBJ1-4,NA,TGCGCCAGCAGCTTGGACTTTGAAAAACTGTTTTTT,CASSLDFEKLFF
NA,TRBV6-5,TRBJ2-2,NA,TGTGCCAGCAGTTACCCCCAGACCGGGGAGCTGTTTTTT,CASSYPQTGELFF
NA,TRBV28,TRBJ1-5,TRBD1,TGTGCCAGCAGTACCACCGGACAGGGTCGTAATCAGCCCCAGCATTTT,CASSTTGQGRNQPQHF
once,TRBV27,TRBJ2-2,TRBD1,TGTGCCAGCAGTACCCTACCAGGGGGCACCGGGGAGCTGTTTTTT,CASSTLPGGTGELFF
NA,TRBV6-5,TRBJ1-5,NA,TGTGCCAGCAGAAACGGACAGATAAGCAATCAGCCCCAGCATTTT,CASRNGQISNQPQHF
NA,TRBV28,TRBJ1-4,NA,TGTGCCAGCAGTGAGGTGACAGTAACTAATGAAAAACTGTTTTTT,CASSEVTVTNEKLFF
few,TRBV19,TRBJ2-6,NA,TGTGCCAGTAGTATACCGGACACTGGGGCCAACGTCCTGACTTTC,CASSIPDTGANVLTF
NA,TRBV5-4,TRBJ1-3,NA,TGTGCCAGCAGCTCTCTGCCAACTCTCGGAAACACCATATATTTT,CASSSLPTLGNTIYF
NA,TRBV28,TRBJ2-7,TRBD2,TGTGCCAGCAGGCGGACTAGCGCGTCCTACGAGCAGTACTTC,CASRRTSASYEQYF
NA,TRBV3-1/TRBV3-2,TRBJ1-4,TRBD1,TGTGCCAGCAGCCAAGAGGGACAGGGGTCCCGAAAACTGTTTTTT,CASSQEGQGSRKLFF
NA,TRBV7-2,TRBJ1-2,NA,TGTGCCAGTTCTTCGCAAAGGGGAAAGGGGCTTTTCTATGGCTACACCTTC,CASSSQRGKGLFYGYTF
NA,TRBV27,TRBJ2-7,TRBD1,TGTGCCAGCAGTTTATCTGTGGGACAGTCCTACGAGCAGTACTTC,CASSLSVGQSYEQYF
NA,TRBV30,TRBJ1-2,NA,TGTGCCTGGGGCTCCTATGGCTACACCTTC,CAWGSYGYTF
few,TRBV3-1/TRBV3-2,TRBJ1-5,NA,TGTGCCAGCAGCCAAGGACTGAAGGGCAATCAGCCCCAGCATTTT,CASSQGLKGNQPQHF
NA,TRBV2,TRBJ1-6,NA,TGTGCCAGCAGTGAATTGGGCATGGCTAATTCACCCCTCCACTTT,CASSELGMANSPLHF
NA,TRBV2,TRBJ2-2,TRBD1,TGTGCCACCCAGGGACAGAACCAGCGAGGGACCGGGGAGCTGTTTTTT,CATQGQNQRGTGELFF